The T cell receptor (beta chain) under discussion was sequenced for a study of human T cells and chemical hapten exposure. This clonotype has a count of ten or more. Germline CDR1 reads SNHLY; CDR2 reads FYNNEI. The CDR3 is made up of 13 amino acids. Trimming shortened V by 11 bases and J by 1 base, and 14 bases separated the two germline ends. TCRdb reprocessed the RACE reads with MiXCR, giving one entry per CDR3 protein. Of 65,000 to 100,000 distinct CDR3 sequences in the sample, less than 8% were seen once. Time point of the sample: patch test 2, 6 weeks after DPC sensitization. Treatment specified: therapeutic diphenylcyclopropenone sensitization with weekly scalp DPC.

This receptor was obtained from a woman aged 25 to 39 with alopecia areata. Some clones in this sample may be carry-over from other donors' samples. The chain has TRBV2 and TRBJ1-2; D possibly corresponds to TRBD1 (6 bases). Sequenced here: whole blood, sampled in connection with sensitization to the hapten diphenylcyclopropenone (DPC). This CDR3 reads CAPGGSFNYGYTF. DNA of the CDR3: TGTGCCCCCGGGGGCAGTTTTAACTATGGCTACACCTTC. The complete variable domain, with remaining parts taken from reference TRBV2 and TRBJ1-2, reads EPEVTQTPSHQVTQMGQEVILRCVPISNHLYFYWYRQILGQKVEFLVSFYNNEISEKSEIFDDQFSVERPDGSNFTLKIRSTKLEDSAMYFCAPGGSFNYGYTFGSGTRLTVV.